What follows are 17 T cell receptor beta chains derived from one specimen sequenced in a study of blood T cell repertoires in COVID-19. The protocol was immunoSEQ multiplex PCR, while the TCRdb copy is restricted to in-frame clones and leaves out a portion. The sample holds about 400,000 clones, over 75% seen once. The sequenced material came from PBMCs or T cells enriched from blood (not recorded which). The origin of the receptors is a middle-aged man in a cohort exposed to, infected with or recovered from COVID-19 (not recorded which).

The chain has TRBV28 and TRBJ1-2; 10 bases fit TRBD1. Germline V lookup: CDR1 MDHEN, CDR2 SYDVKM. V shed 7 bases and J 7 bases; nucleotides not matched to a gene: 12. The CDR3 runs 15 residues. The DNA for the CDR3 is TGTGCCAGCACCGTAACGCCGGGACAGGGGTCTGGCTACACCTTC. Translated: CASTVTPGQGSGYTF.

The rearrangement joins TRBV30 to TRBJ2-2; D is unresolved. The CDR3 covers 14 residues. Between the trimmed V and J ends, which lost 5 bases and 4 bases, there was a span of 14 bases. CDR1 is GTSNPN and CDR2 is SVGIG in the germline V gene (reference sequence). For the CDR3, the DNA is TGTGCCTGGGGACGGCCGACATCCACCGGGGAGCTGTTTTTT. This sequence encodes CAWGRPTSTGELFF. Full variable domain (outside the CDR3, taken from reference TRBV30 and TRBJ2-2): SQTIHQWPATLVQPVGSPLSLECTVEGTSNPNLYWYRQAAGRGLQLLFYSVGIGQISSEVPQNLSASRPQDRQFILSSKKLLLSDSGFYLCAWGRPTSTGELFFGEGSRLTVL.

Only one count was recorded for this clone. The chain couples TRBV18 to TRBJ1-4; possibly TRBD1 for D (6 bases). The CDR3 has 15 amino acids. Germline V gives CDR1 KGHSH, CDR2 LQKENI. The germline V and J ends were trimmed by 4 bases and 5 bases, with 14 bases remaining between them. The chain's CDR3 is CASSLPGHPNEKLFF. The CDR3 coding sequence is TGTGCCAGCTCACTTCCGGGACACCCGAATGAAAAACTGTTTTTT.

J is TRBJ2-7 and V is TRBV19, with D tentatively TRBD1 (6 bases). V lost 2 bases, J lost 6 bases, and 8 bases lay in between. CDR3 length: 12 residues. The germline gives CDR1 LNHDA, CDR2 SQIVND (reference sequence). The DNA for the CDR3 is TGTGCCAGTAGTATATCCAGGGGCGAGCAGTACTTC. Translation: CASSISRGEQYF. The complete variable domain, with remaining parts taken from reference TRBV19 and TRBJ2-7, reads DGGITQSPKYLFRKEGQNVTLSCEQNLNHDAMYWYRQDPGQGLRLIYYSQIVNDFQKGDIAEGYSVSREKKESFPLTVTSAQKNPTAFYLCASSISRGEQYFGPGTRLTVT.

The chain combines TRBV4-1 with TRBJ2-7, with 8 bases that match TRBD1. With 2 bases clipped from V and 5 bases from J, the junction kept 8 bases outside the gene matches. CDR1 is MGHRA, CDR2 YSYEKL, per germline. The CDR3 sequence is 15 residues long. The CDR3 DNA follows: TGCGCCAGCAGCCAACTGACAGGGGATTTCAACGAGCAGTACTTC. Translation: CASSQLTGDFNEQYF.

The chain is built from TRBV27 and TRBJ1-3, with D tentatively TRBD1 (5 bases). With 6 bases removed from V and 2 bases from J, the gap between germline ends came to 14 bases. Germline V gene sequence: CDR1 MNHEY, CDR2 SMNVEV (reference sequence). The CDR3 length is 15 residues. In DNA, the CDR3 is TGTGCCAGCAGCGTATCCGGAGGGGCTGGAAACACCATATATTTT. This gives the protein CASSVSGGAGNTIYF.

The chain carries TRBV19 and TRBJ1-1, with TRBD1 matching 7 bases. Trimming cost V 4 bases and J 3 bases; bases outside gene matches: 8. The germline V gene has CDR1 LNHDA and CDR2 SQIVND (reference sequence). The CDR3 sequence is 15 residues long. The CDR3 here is CASSNPTGWDTEAFF. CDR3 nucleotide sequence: TGTGCCAGTAGTAATCCGACAGGGTGGGACACTGAAGCTTTCTTT.

CDR3 bases: TGTGCCAGCAGCTTAGGGGGAGGGGCACAGTTAGGGTCTCAGCCCCAGCATTTT. It translates to CASSLGGGAQLGSQPQHF. The rearrangement links TRBV7-6 to TRBJ1-5; possibly TRBD1 for D (5 bases). The CDR3 totals 18 residues. CDR1 SGHVS and CDR2 FNYEAQ come from the germline V gene. The germline V and J ends were trimmed by 1 base and 6 bases, with 22 bases remaining between them.

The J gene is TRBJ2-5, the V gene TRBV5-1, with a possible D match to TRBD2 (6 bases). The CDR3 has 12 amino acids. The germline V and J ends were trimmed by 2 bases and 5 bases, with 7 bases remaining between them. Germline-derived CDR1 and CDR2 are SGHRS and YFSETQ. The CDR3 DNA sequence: TGCGCCAGCAGCTTTGCGGGGGAGACCCAGTACTTC. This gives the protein CASSFAGETQYF. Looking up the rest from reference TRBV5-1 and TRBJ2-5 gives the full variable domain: KAGVTQTPRYLIKTRGQQVTLSCSPISGHRSVSWYQQTPGQGLQFLFEYFSETQRNKGNFPGRFSGRQFSNSRSEMNVSTLELGDSALYLCASSFAGETQYFGPGTRLLVL.

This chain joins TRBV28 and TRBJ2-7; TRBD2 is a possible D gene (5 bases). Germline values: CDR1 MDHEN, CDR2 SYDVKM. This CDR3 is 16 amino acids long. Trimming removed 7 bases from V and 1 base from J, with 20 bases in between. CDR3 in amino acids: CASTLFRAGGSYEQYF. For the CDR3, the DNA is TGTGCCAGCACCCTCTTTCGCGCGGGCGGATCCTACGAGCAGTACTTC.

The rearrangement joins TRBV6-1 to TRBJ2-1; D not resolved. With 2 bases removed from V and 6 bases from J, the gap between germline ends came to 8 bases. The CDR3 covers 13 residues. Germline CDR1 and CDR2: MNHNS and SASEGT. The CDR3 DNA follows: TGTGCCAGCAGTGAATGGGCCAGCAATGAGCAGTTCTTC. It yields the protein CASSEWASNEQFF.

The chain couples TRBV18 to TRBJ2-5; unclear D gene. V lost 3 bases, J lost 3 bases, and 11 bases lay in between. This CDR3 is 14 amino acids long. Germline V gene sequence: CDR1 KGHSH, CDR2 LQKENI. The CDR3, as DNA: TGTGCCAGCTCACCCGGGTCCACTAAAGAGACCCAGTACTTC. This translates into CASSPGSTKETQYF. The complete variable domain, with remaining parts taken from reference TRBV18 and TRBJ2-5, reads NAGVMQNPRHLVRRRGQEARLRCSPMKGHSHVYWYRQLPEEGLKFMVYLQKENIIDESGMPKERFSAEFPKEGPSILRIQQVVRGDSAAYFCASSPGSTKETQYFGPGTRLLVL.

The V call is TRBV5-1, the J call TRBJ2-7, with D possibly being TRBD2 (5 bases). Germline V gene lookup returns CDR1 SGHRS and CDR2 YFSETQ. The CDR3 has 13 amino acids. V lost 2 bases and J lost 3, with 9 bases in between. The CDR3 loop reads CASSLEGNYEQYF. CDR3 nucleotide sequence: TGCGCCAGCAGCTTAGAGGGCAACTACGAGCAGTACTTC.

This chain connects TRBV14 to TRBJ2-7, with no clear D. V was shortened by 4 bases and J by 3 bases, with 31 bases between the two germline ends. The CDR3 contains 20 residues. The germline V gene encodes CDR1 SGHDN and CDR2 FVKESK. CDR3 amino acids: CASSRNINSDTTPLLYEQYF. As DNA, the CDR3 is TGTGCCAGCAGCCGAAACATCAACTCCGACACCACCCCCCTCCTCTACGAGCAGTACTTC. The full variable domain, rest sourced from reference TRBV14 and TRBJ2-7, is EAGVTQFPSHSVIEKGQTVTLRCDPISGHDNLYWYRRVMGKEIKFLLHFVKESKQDESGMPNNRFLAERTGGTYSTLKVQPAELEDSGVYFCASSRNINSDTTPLLYEQYFGPGTRLTVT.

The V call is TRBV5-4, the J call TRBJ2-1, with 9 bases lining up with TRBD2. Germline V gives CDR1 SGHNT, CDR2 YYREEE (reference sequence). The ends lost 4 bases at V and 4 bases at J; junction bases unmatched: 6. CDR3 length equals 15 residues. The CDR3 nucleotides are TGTGCCAGCAGCAAGACTAGCGGATCTTACAATGAGCAGTTCTTC. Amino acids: CASSKTSGSYNEQFF.

CDR3 nucleotide sequence: TGTGCCAGCAGCCAAGGCCGGGTAGCCGCGGTGAGGGTTTCACATGGAGATACGCAGTATTTT. Protein product: CASSQGRVAAVRVSHGDTQYF. The chain uses TRBV4-2 and TRBJ2-3; TRBD2 is a possible D gene (5 bases). The CDR3 length is 21 residues. V dropped 1 base and J dropped 5 bases, with 31 bases sitting between them. Germline CDR1 LGHNA, CDR2 YNFKEQ.

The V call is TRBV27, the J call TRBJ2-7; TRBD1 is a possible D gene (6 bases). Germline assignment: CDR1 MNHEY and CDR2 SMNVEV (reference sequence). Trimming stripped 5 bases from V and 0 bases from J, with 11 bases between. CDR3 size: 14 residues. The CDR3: CASSPTGSSYEQYF. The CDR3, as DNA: TGTGCCAGCAGTCCAACAGGGAGCTCCTACGAGCAGTACTTC.